Listed here are 29 T cell receptor beta chains from one sample, sequenced in a study of T-cell memory formation after mild COVID-19. TCRdb reprocessed the 5' RACE reads with MiXCR, giving one entry per CDR3 protein. The table records 120,000 or so distinct CDR3 sequences, 15% to 20% of them present only once. The sequenced sample consisted of PBMCs or a T cell subset sorted from them (not recorded which). These TCRs come from an adult woman who had mild COVID-19 (a few samples of this study predate the infection). Cell type and time point are not known.

This clonotype showed up just a few times. The rearrangement links TRBV11-2 to TRBJ2-2, with D perhaps matching TRBD1 or TRBD2 (5 bases each). CDR1 and CDR2 (germline): SGHAT, FQNNGV. V lost 8 bases and J 4 bases, leaving 20 bases between the germline ends. The CDR3 extends over 16 amino acids. CDR3 loop: CASGQFLGAGTGELFF. For the CDR3, the DNA is TGTGCCAGCGGCCAATTTCTCGGGGCAGGCACCGGGGAGCTGTTTTTT.

This clonotype was counted only a few times. V usage is TRBV9 and J usage is TRBJ2-1, with 7 bases matching TRBD2. The junction had 12 bases not matched to a gene; V was cut back by 4 bases and J by 2 bases. The CDR3 runs 17 residues. Germline V gives CDR1 SGDLS, CDR2 YYNGEE. This CDR3 reads CASSHPLRGDTYNEQFF. DNA of the CDR3: TGTGCCAGCAGCCACCCCCTCCGGGGGGATACCTACAATGAGCAGTTCTTC.

This clonotype was found once. At one of its ends the junction is not consistent with the germline gene, which may arise from a read error. CDR3 sequence reads: CASSASGSLNEQFF. In nucleotides, the CDR3 is TGTGCTAGCAGTGCTAGCGGGAGTCTCAATGAGCAGTTCTTC. The J gene is TRBJ2-1, the V gene TRBV25-1, with TRBD2 identical over 10 bases. The germline V gene has CDR1 MGHDK and CDR2 SYGVNS. The CDR3 spans 14 residues.

This rearrangement joins TRBV7-6 to TRBJ2-3; possible D gene TRBD1, 6 bases. V was trimmed by 5 bases and J by 7 bases, leaving 13 bases between them. CDR3 length: 13 amino acids. Germline-derived CDR1 and CDR2 are SGHVS and FNYEAQ. The CDR3 sequence is CASSHVGQNTQYF. CDR3 nucleotides: TGTGCCAGCAGCCACGTCGGACAGAATACGCAGTATTTT.

This chain links TRBV20-1 with TRBJ1-1, with D hard to call. The length of the CDR3 is 10 residues. The V end was cut by 6 bases, the J end by 3 bases, with 5 bases between. CDR1 DFQATT and CDR2 SNEGSKA come from the germline V gene (reference sequence). In DNA, the CDR3 is TGCAGTGCGTATTACACTGAAGCTTTCTTT. Residues: CSAYYTEAFF.

This clonotype was observed a few times. The chain combines TRBV18 with TRBJ2-1; the D gene is possibly TRBD2 (6 bases). The CDR3 extends over 14 amino acids. CDR1 is KGHSH, CDR2 LQKENI, per germline. Trimming removed 4 bases from V and 4 bases from J, with 11 bases in between. The CDR3, as DNA: TGTGCCAGCTCACAAGCGGCGGGGTACAATGAGCAGTTCTTC. The encoded protein is CASSQAAGYNEQFF.

The sample holds a few counts of this clonotype. The chain couples TRBV15 to TRBJ1-5; the D gene is possibly TRBD1 (6 bases). The CDR3 is 14 residues long. With 1 base removed from V and 6 bases from J, the gap between germline ends came to 10 bases. CDR1 and CDR2 (germline): LNHNV, YYDKDF (reference sequence). DNA of the CDR3: TGTGCCACCAGCAGAGGGACAGTGACTCAGCCCCAGCATTTT. Protein sequence: CATSRGTVTQPQHF.

V gene TRBV5-1 combines with J gene TRBJ1-1; D remains ambiguous. This CDR3 is built from 13 residues. With 3 bases removed from V and 7 bases from J, the gap between germline ends came to 13 bases. The germline V gene has CDR1 SGHRS and CDR2 YFSETQ. In DNA, the CDR3 is TGCGCCAGCAGCTATTGGGTGGCAGATGAAGCTTTCTTT. This translates into CASSYWVADEAFF. Based on the CDR3 plus reference TRBV5-1 and TRBJ1-1, the full variable domain is KAGVTQTPRYLIKTRGQQVTLSCSPISGHRSVSWYQQTPGQGLQFLFEYFSETQRNKGNFPGRFSGRQFSNSRSEMNVSTLELGDSALYLCASSYWVADEAFFGQGTRLTVV.

This clonotype has a handful of counts. This rearrangement joins TRBV20-1 to TRBJ1-2, with unresolved D. The V and J ends lost 0 bases and 0 bases respectively, with 14 bases between them. Germline CDR1 and CDR2: DFQATT and SNEGSKA (reference sequence). The CDR3 sequence is 16 residues long. The CDR3 DNA follows: TGCAGTGCTAGAGATGCGGTGACACCATCTAACTATGGCTACACCTTC. Its protein is CSARDAVTPSNYGYTF.

This clonotype was detected only a few times. The chain has TRBV20-1 and TRBJ2-1; D uncertain. Per the germline V gene, CDR1 is DFQATT and CDR2 is SNEGSKA (reference sequence). There are 14 residues in the CDR3. Trimming stripped 1 base from V and 4 bases from J, with 11 bases between. The CDR3 here is CSARGPQIYNEQFF. CDR3 bases: TGCAGTGCTAGAGGACCCCAAATATACAATGAGCAGTTCTTC.

The chain has TRBV30 and TRBJ1-2; no clear D. The CDR3 is 13 amino acids. V shed 2 bases and J shed 4 bases, with 11 bases lying between them. Germline CDR1 GTSNPN, CDR2 SVGIG (reference sequence). The CDR3 protein is CAWSSERGYGYTF. CDR3 DNA: TGTGCCTGGAGTTCAGAACGGGGCTATGGCTACACCTTC.

The rearrangement joins TRBV10-3 to TRBJ2-7, with TRBD1 identical over 8 bases. V lost 5 bases to trimming and J lost 2 bases; unmatched junction nucleotides: 8. The germline gives CDR1 ENHRY, CDR2 SYGVKD. The CDR3 covers 15 residues. DNA for the CDR3: TGTGCCATCAGTTCCGGGACAGGTGTAACCTACGAGCAGTACTTC. It encodes CAISSGTGVTYEQYF.

This chain links TRBV5-1 with TRBJ2-2; D remains unclear. Trimming took 4 bases from V and 2 from J, leaving 9 bases between them. The CDR3 runs to 14 residues. Germline CDR1 is SGHRS and CDR2 is YFSETQ. CDR3 sequence (DNA): TGCGCCAGCAGCGGACCGGGCAACACCGGGGAGCTGTTTTTT. Its protein is CASSGPGNTGELFF.

V gene TRBV7-6 combines with J gene TRBJ2-5; 10 nucleotides align to TRBD2. Trimming took 5 bases from V and 1 from J; bases not matched to a gene: 13. Germline CDR1 SGHVS, CDR2 FNYEAQ. The CDR3 length is 18 residues. CDR3 coding DNA: TGTGCCAGCAGCCCCGGGACTAGCGTCTTTCCCCTCCAAGAGACCCAGTACTTC. Its translation is CASSPGTSVFPLQETQYF.

This clonotype was picked up a small number of times. The chain is built from TRBV11-2 and TRBJ2-1; 8 nucleotides align to TRBD2. Germline CDR1 reads SGHAT; CDR2 reads FQNNGV. V lost 5 bases to trimming and J lost 8 bases; unmatched junction nucleotides: 14. The CDR3 contains 16 residues. The CDR3 nucleotides are TGTGCCAGCAGCCCCACTAGCGGATCACCCTTGGATGAGCAGTTCTTC. Translating gives CASSPTSGSPLDEQFF.

J is TRBJ1-5 and V is TRBV6-2 or TRBV6-3, with 10 bases lining up with TRBD1. From germline, CDR1 is MNHEY and CDR2 SVGEGT. The ends lost 2 bases at V and 7 bases at J; junction bases unmatched: 8. The CDR3 runs to 16 residues. This chain's CDR3 is CASSYPPGTGVQPQHF. The CDR3 region has the DNA TGTGCCAGCAGTTACCCGCCCGGGACAGGGGTGCAGCCCCAGCATTTT.

V gene TRBV28 combines with J gene TRBJ2-7; weak D call: TRBD2 (6 bases). CDR3 size: 13 residues. Trimming pared 3 bases from V and 4 bases from J, leaving 10 bases between. Per the germline V gene, CDR1 is MDHEN and CDR2 is SYDVKM. As DNA, the CDR3 is TGTGCCAGCAGTTTGGTGGCGGGATACGAGCAGTACTTC. It yields the protein CASSLVAGYEQYF.

The chain links TRBV9 to TRBJ2-1, with unresolved D. The V gene's germline CDR1 is SGDLS and CDR2 YYNGEE. The ends were cut back, 0 bases at V and 3 bases at J, with 13 bases in the middle. The CDR3 runs 16 residues. This CDR3 reads CASSVAGFKSYNEQFF. For the CDR3, the DNA is TGTGCCAGCAGCGTAGCTGGCTTCAAGAGCTACAATGAGCAGTTCTTC.

The V gene is TRBV12-3 or TRBV12-4, the J gene TRBJ2-3, with D perhaps TRBD2 (5 bases). The germline V and J ends were trimmed by 8 bases and 6 bases, with 15 bases remaining between them. The CDR3 consists of 13 residues. CDR3 sequence: CASGGLSGDTQYF. CDR3 in DNA: TGTGCCAGCGGCGGGTTGAGTGGGGATACGCAGTATTTT.

This clonotype was seen a handful of times. The chain has TRBV5-1 and TRBJ2-7; TRBD2 matches at 8 bases. J lost 4 bases, V lost 3 bases, and 15 bases had no gene match. Germline CDR1 reads SGHRS; CDR2 reads YFSETQ. The length of the CDR3 is 17 residues. CDR3 DNA: TGCGCCAGCAGCTATTTCCCTCGGGGGGGGCTGGATTACGAGCAGTACTTC. Translated: CASSYFPRGGLDYEQYF.

V is TRBV5-1 and J is TRBJ2-7; D perhaps matches TRBD1 (6 bases). V shed 4 bases and J shed 0 bases, with 14 bases lying between them. Germline loops: CDR1 SGHRS, CDR2 YFSETQ. This CDR3 spans 15 amino acids. Here the CDR3 reads CASSPGDPSSYEQYF. The CDR3, as DNA: TGCGCCAGCAGCCCAGGGGACCCAAGCTCCTACGAGCAGTACTTC.

This clonotype was observed a few times. The chain carries TRBV5-1 and TRBJ1-1; D call uncertain. The CDR3 loop spans 11 amino acids. The germline V and J ends were trimmed by 5 bases and 7 bases, with 9 bases remaining between them. From germline, CDR1 is SGHRS and CDR2 YFSETQ. The CDR3 protein is CASRRESEAFF. In DNA, the CDR3 is TGCGCCAGCAGAAGGGAGAGTGAAGCTTTCTTT.

The genes are TRBV5-1 and TRBJ1-1; D possibly corresponds to TRBD1 (5 bases). Germline CDR1 and CDR2: SGHRS and YFSETQ. V dropped 2 bases and J dropped 0 bases, with 11 bases sitting between them. The CDR3 runs to 15 residues. CDR3 amino acids: CASSFTDRLNTEAFF. CDR3 DNA: TGCGCCAGCAGCTTTACAGACAGATTGAACACTGAAGCTTTCTTT.

The rearrangement joins TRBV28 to TRBJ1-2, with 10 bases aligning to TRBD1. The CDR3 length is 19 residues. The germline gives CDR1 MDHEN, CDR2 SYDVKM. V lost 4 bases, J lost 5 bases, and 19 bases stayed unmatched. CDR3 loop: CASSSPTPTGGKASYGYTF. CDR3 nucleotides: TGTGCCAGCAGTTCGCCCACCCCGACAGGGGGCAAGGCCTCGTATGGCTACACCTTC.

This clonotype appeared a few times. This chain links TRBV4-1 with TRBJ1-1, with no clear D. The ends were cut back, 1 base at V and 5 bases at J, with 14 bases in the middle. There are 15 residues in the CDR3. Germline V gene data show CDR1 as MGHRA and CDR2 as YSYEKL. The CDR3 protein is CASSQAAPFVTEAFF. The CDR3 nucleotides read TGCGCCAGCAGCCAAGCCGCTCCTTTCGTTACTGAAGCTTTCTTT.

The chain carries TRBV7-2 and TRBJ2-7, with TRBD2 matching over 12 bases. CDR1 is SGHTA, CDR2 FQGNSA, per germline. V lost 6 bases and J lost 5; bases outside the gene matches: 8. CDR3 length: 15 residues. The DNA of the CDR3 is TGTGCCAGCAGGCCTAGCGGGAGGGCCAAGAACGAGCAGTACTTC. Its translation is CASRPSGRAKNEQYF.

The gene calls are TRBV27 and TRBJ2-7, with TRBD2 matching 7 bases. CDR3 length equals 15 residues. CDR1 is MNHEY, CDR2 SMNVEV, per germline (reference sequence). V shed 5 bases and J 0 bases; nucleotides not matched to a gene: 7. Here the CDR3 DNA reads TGTGCCAGCAGTCCTCTAGCGGTTAGCTCCTACGAGCAGTACTTC. Residues: CASSPLAVSSYEQYF.

The V and J genes are TRBV7-8 and TRBJ1-4; D is uncertain. Deletions cut 2 bases from V and 5 bases from J, with 18 bases between. CDR3 size: 17 residues. Germline values: CDR1 SGHVS, CDR2 FQNEAQ. The CDR3 sequence: CASSLRGLGGPNEKLFF. In DNA, the CDR3 is TGTGCCAGCAGCTTACGTGGGTTGGGCGGCCCGAATGAAAAACTGTTTTTT.

The genes are TRBV7-2 and TRBJ1-5; D unclear. Germline V gene data show CDR1 as SGHTA and CDR2 as FQGNSA. Deletions cut 0 bases from V and 1 base from J, with 7 bases between. The CDR3 covers 15 residues. Here the CDR3 DNA reads TGTGCCAGCAGCTTAGCTGGACTGAGCAATCAGCCCCAGCATTTT. Residues: CASSLAGLSNQPQHF.